What follows is one T cell receptor (beta chain) and its context. Its antigen remains unidentified. No qualities accompany the bases; no much larger clone lies one base away. Receptors were amplified or captured by the immunoSEQ multiplex PCR assay. A mixture of 60 forward primers for TCR Vbeta segments and 13 reverse primers for TCR Jbeta segments was used in the multiplex PCR. The CDR3 region of rearranged TCR beta genes was amplified from genomic DNA with a multiplex PCR assay. Amplified TCR beta libraries were sequenced as 87-base-pair reads on the Illumina HiSeq System. The paper's processing steps were these. Across the 600 to 700 repertoires, a later analysis counted tens of millions of unique TCR beta chains, approximately 12 million of which were shared by at least two donors. To remove PCR and sequencing errors, raw reads were error-corrected and collapsed into unique sequences using a nearest-neighbor algorithm that merged closely related sequences. CDR3 sequences were aligned to IMGT reference sequences to assign V, D and J gene segments. For a sequence to be retained, at least a six-nucleotide match to both a V gene segment and a J gene segment was required. A rearrangement was called productive if the CDR3 had no stop codons and remained in frame with V and J, and every other rearrangement was called non-productive. CDR3 was defined according to IMGT convention as the region running from the second conserved V-encoded cysteine to the conserved J-encoded phenylalanine. The earlier analysis of 500 to 750 of the donors excluded any sequence lacking an unambiguous match to a single V gene segment. In an earlier analysis of approximately 550 of the donors, V segments were called functional above 56.7% productive rearrangements and were called segregating when the between-donor standard deviation exceeded 5%. A statistical classification framework was built for diagnosing cytomegalovirus status from the catalog of TCR beta chain sequences. V and J gene assignment, in a later analysis, came from comparing TCR nucleotide sequences with IMGT/GENE-DB human TR gene sequences. In a later analysis, CDR3 sequences and most-parsimonious VDJ recombination scenarios were assigned using the TCRdist pipeline. In a later analysis, each TCR beta chain was defined by its CDR3 amino acid sequence together with its V-gene family, and reads lacking a unique V-gene family were excluded. As a way to deal with suspected cross-contamination and a sequencing artifact, a later analysis dropped 500 to 700 nucleotide sequences that were highly shared and had low generation probability. In a later analysis, a clonal expansion index was calculated for each public chain from normalized within-repertoire ranks of inferred template counts. In a later analysis, generation probabilities were computed using a VDJ recombination model fitted to out-of-frame rearrangements, and the results were checked against IGoR. A later analysis scored TCR-TCR, TCR-HLA and TCR-CMV co-occurrence with hypergeometric tests, applying a repertoire-size bias correction to TCR pairs. In a later analysis, false discovery rates were estimated by permuting HLA or CMV assignments 20 times. In a later analysis, co-occurring TCRs were grouped using DBSCAN, with TCRdist sequence similarity added in when clustering inside HLA-allele-positive subsets. Repertoires with fewer than 30,000 or more than 120,000 public chains, plus five repertoires with anomalous nucleotide sharing, were excluded from co-occurrence clustering. TCRdb's version of the immuneACCESS table is confined to in-frame rearrangements and falls short of the full clone set. An unresolved V gene accounts for under half of the shortfall where checked; the remainder is of unknown origin. From that table come the V and J calls and clone size; the DNA was used to work out D and trimming. The sample has approximately 100,000 clones on record, 75% to 85% of them singletons. Roughly 1.2% of the sample is taken by the ten largest.

In total, about 650 healthy bone marrow donors made up the cohort. At the time of sampling, all cohort members were nominally healthy, though unrecorded immune exposures were likely present. The donor was CMV seronegative and was included in the group of a few hundred seronegative cohort members. Each donor provided a peripheral blood sample, and peripheral blood mononuclear cells were used for TCR beta sequencing. The Qiagen DNeasy Blood Extraction Kit was used to extract genomic DNA from the blood cell samples. The data are from a study of cytomegalovirus exposure and HLA in healthy donors (dated by TCRdb to about 2017). In terms of the full investigation: An earlier analysis of roughly 610 of the donors reported 276 Gb of sequence data and roughly 120 million unique TCR beta sequences obtained from about 200 million T cells. Typing coverage differed by locus: A, B, C, DRB1 and DQB1 were typed in about 629-640 donors, DQA1 in roughly 510, DPA1 in 600 to 610, and DPB1 in 472. In the later analysis, no new phenotypic data were used to find candidate immune exposures; instead, reliance was placed on TCR beta sequences and their occurrence across donors. Across around 400 genotyped donors of the cohort, an average of 235,054 unique TCR beta nucleotide sequences per donor were sequenced, and 15% to 20% of those sequences were non-productive. In addition to the first cohort of several hundred subjects, a separate validation cohort of around 110 different subjects was used. Of the roughly 400 genotyped donors, 65% to 90% fell in the genetic ancestry cluster associated with self-reported Caucasian donors. In an earlier analysis of 500 to 650 of the donors, high-throughput TCR beta sequencing was used to judge whether each TCR beta V gene segment behaved as functional or pseudogenic. HLA typing included class I and class II loci at four-digit resolution. In a later genetic analysis, genome-wide SNP genotypes for about 55% of the roughly 670 donors were used, and that subset was treated as a discovery cohort. Because of strong linkage in the cohort, roughly 5 DR-DQ haplotypes were treated as single units for association and clustering. Alongside the repertoire data, information on donor age, sex, ethnicity and CMV serostatus was compiled. Roughly 300 gigabases of sequencing data and tens of millions of unique TCR sequences were included in an early release covering roughly 600 HLA-typed donors. Using immunosequencing, the study profiled T cell repertoires from around 680 subjects and related those repertoires to cytomegalovirus serostatus. The study aimed to test whether signatures of past pathogen exposure could be identified by cataloging public T cell receptors. A later analysis re-examined previously published TCR beta repertoires from just over 650 donors and added high-resolution HLA genotyping to investigate patterns of TCR occurrence. The study combined high-throughput TCR immunosequencing, statistical association of individual TCRs with disease status, and machine learning to predict cytomegalovirus infection status. Every discovery cohort repertoire had been produced on one sequencing platform. Paper-wide results and their limitations: Some IMGT-functional V segments, including TRBV6-2 and TRBV6-3, could not be distinguished by the 87-base-pair reads and were therefore excluded. A group of highly shared sequence variants was considered likely to be a technical artifact of the sequencing pipeline. A further reported finding was that TCR beta sequences accurately predicted the HLA-A and HLA-B alleles for most subjects in the first cohort. In vitro tests confirmed that a few of the cytomegalovirus-associated TCR beta chains recognize cytomegalovirus antigens. Linkage disequilibrium might explain the correlated functional status among segregating V segments, but an unknown experimental factor could not be excluded. A later analysis reported that several top co-occurrence clusters appeared linked to parvovirus B19, influenza, CMV and Epstein-Barr virus. In an earlier analysis of several hundred of the donors, most TCR beta V segments were observed in productive rearrangements about 87% or about 30% of the time, broadly matching IMGT annotations. The cohort was sequenced for TCR beta chains only, and without alpha or paired-chain data the features that could be detected were limited. Cytomegalovirus status was reported to be diagnosed by the classifier with high specificity and sensitivity in both the original and validation cohorts. In a later genetic analysis, fewer N-insertions in productive TCRs were reported among donors in an Asian-associated ancestry cluster than the approximately 670-donor mean. Presence/absence analyses assumed roughly uniform sequencing depth across donors, an assumption that may not hold. According to a later analysis, TCR association rates differed among HLA loci, with DRB1 alleles showing the most associated TCRs and HLA-C alleles showing the fewest. While some public TCRs were present in many individuals, most TCR sequences turned up only very rarely across donors. When HLA alleles, especially DR and DQ, strongly co-occurred, attributing TCR associations to individual alleles was difficult. Some 15 rarely observed V segments, including chromosome 9 orphons, were excluded from the earlier analysis of a few hundred of the donors because counts were too low. Specific HLA alleles were associated with over 15,000 TCR beta sequences at a false discovery rate of 0.05 in a later analysis. Because HLA typing was missing for some donors at each locus, association tests included only the typed subset. In the study, approximately 150 TCR beta chains were listed as associated with cytomegalovirus. V-gene and J-gene trimming of TCR beta chains was associated with a missense DCLRE1C variant in a later genetic analysis, and the association was replicated in an independent cohort. It was suggested by the authors that the approach could potentially be generalized to other disease states and immunological phenotypes. In a later analysis, HLA-associated TCR beta chains showed more clonal expansion and lower generation probabilities than non-associated chains that were equally common. For the cohort, immune exposure information was limited to CMV serostatus. According to a later analysis, most CMV-associated TCR beta chains appeared to be HLA-restricted, and the HLA associations seemed to be driven largely by CMV exposure.

Reading from cysteine to phenylalanine, the CDR3 counts 14 amino acids. The kept DNA is CDR3 alone, 42 bases in frame from the first base. Looking up the germline V gene yields CDR1 MNHEY and CDR2 SVGAGI. The germline ends are 20 bases apart after V is trimmed by 5 bases and J by 9 bases. The rearranged segments are TRBV6-5 and TRBJ2-7; TRBD1 might be the D gene, on 5 matching bases. Sequences were obtained from PBMCs. This receptor was obtained from a woman aged 18-30 years in good health and CMV-seronegative. The CDR3 loop reads CASSGPWGGGGQYF. In nucleotide form, the sequence is TGTGCCAGCAGTGGCCCCTGGGGCGGCGGTGGGCAGTACTTC.